This T cell receptor (beta chain) was recovered during a study of post-analysis software for immune sequencing data. Notes on the study in general: Roughly 5 TRBV segments, TRBV5-6, TRBV5-1 and TRBV20-1 among them, were found more frequent in patients than controls. Samples from a shared batch, those prepared together, strongly co-clustered by F measure.

Comments on this clonotype: Antigen specificity is unknown.

Prepared TCR beta cDNA libraries contained unique molecular identifiers. TCRdb reanalysed the PCR reads using MiXCR and keeps one entry per CDR3 protein. This sample carries hundreds of thousands of distinct CDR3 sequences, around 40% of them seen once, and the ten largest clones take around 1.7%. The CDR3 consists of 13 residues. J was trimmed by 5 bases and V by 7 bases; bases with no gene match: 6. This TCR came from a girl aged 5-17 years with multiple sclerosis. The chain carries TRBV12-3 or TRBV12-4 and TRBJ2-5; 8 bases align to TRBD1. Sequencing was performed on blood. For the CDR3, the DNA is TGTGCCAGCACCCCGAGGGACAGGGAGACCCAGTACTTC. Translated: CASTPRDRETQYF.